These 3 T cell receptor beta chains originate from one sample sequenced in a study of blood T cell repertoires in COVID-19. Sequencing was performed with immunoSEQ multiplex PCR; in TCRdb, only in-frame clones are kept and a portion is missing. The table records about 100,000 clones, about 80% of them present only once. Sequenced material: peripheral blood. Source of these receptors: a woman in her seventies with acute or convalescent COVID-19.

This chain connects TRBV30 to TRBJ1-1, with D possibly TRBD1 on 5 matching bases. Trimming stripped 7 bases from V and 5 bases from J, with 8 bases between. CDR3 length: 10 residues. Germline CDR1 is GTSNPN and CDR2 is SVGIG (reference sequence). DNA for the CDR3: TGTGCCTTGGAGGGGACTGAAGCTTTCTTT. Translating gives CALEGTEAFF.

This rearrangement joins TRBV6-4 to TRBJ2-1, with 11 positions matching TRBD2. This CDR3 has 14 amino acids. Germline loops: CDR1 MRHNA, CDR2 SNTAGT. V dropped 4 bases and J dropped 10; count of bases not matched to a gene: 6. The CDR3 DNA follows: TGTGCCAGCAGTGCCACCACTAGCGGGGGAGAGCAGTTCTTC. Protein product: CASSATTSGGEQFF.

The chain uses TRBV7-3 and TRBJ1-2, with 7 positions matching TRBD1. V lost 5 bases to trimming and J lost 8 bases; unmatched junction nucleotides: 8. CDR1 and CDR2 from the germline V gene are SGHTA and FQGTGA. The CDR3 is 13 amino acids. The CDR3 loop reads CASSRRQGEGYTF. The DNA for the CDR3 is TGTGCCAGCAGCCGAAGACAGGGTGAGGGCTACACCTTC.